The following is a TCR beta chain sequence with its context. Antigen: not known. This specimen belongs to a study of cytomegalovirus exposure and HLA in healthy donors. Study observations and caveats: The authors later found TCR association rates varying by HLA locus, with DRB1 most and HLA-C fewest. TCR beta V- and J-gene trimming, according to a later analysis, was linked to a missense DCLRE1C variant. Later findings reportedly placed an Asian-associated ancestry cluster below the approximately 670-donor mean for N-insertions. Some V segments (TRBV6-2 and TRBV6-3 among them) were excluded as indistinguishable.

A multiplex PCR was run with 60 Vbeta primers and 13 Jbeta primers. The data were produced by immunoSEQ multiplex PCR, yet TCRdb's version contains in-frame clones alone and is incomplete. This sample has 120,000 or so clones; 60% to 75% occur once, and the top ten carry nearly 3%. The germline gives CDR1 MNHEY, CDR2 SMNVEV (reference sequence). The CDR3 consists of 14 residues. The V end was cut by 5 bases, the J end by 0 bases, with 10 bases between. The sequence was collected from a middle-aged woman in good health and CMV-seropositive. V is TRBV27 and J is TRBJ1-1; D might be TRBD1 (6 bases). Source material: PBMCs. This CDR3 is CASSPQGLNTEAFF. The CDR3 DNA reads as TGTGCCAGCAGTCCACAGGGCCTGAACACTGAAGCTTTCTTT.